The next 18 T cell receptor beta chains were all read from a single sample in a study of OX40 agonist ivuxolimab in advanced cancers. Here immunoSEQ multiplex PCR was the method, and the copy in TCRdb shows in-frame clones only, minus some. The repertoire holds 53,000 or so clones, with 84% as singletons. The sequencing here drew on CD4+ or CD8+ T cells sorted from blood, taken in a trial of the OX40 agonist ivuxolimab. The receptor source for this set is an adult with an advanced solid tumor such as melanoma, head and neck, liver or kidney cancer.

This rearrangement joins TRBV28 to TRBJ2-3; tentatively, D is TRBD1 (6 bases). V lost 4 bases, J lost 2 bases, and 16 bases lay in between. This CDR3 comprises 16 residues. From germline, CDR1 is MDHEN and CDR2 SYDVKM. The CDR3 here is CASSSIRGWTTDTQYF. In DNA, the CDR3 is TGTGCCAGCAGTTCTATCAGGGGATGGACCACAGATACGCAGTATTTT. Full variable domain (remainder filled in from reference TRBV28 and TRBJ2-3): DVKVTQSSRYLVKRTGEKVFLECVQDMDHENMFWYRQDPGLGLRLIYFSYDVKMKEKGDIPEGYSVSREKKERFSLILESASTNQTSMYLCASSSIRGWTTDTQYFGPGTRLTVL.

The sample holds one count of this clone. This chain joins TRBV15 and TRBJ2-3; no definite D call. The CDR3 covers 16 residues. Germline CDR1 reads LNHNV; CDR2 reads YYDKDF (reference sequence). The V and J ends lost 5 bases and 2 bases respectively, with 17 bases between them. The CDR3 nucleotides read TGTGCCACCAGCGCCCGACTTACCCCAAACACAGATACGCAGTATTTT. Its protein product is CATSARLTPNTDTQYF.

CDR3 sequence reads: CASAISYNEQFF. The CDR3 DNA follows: TGTGCCAGCGCAATAAGTTACAATGAGCAGTTCTTC. The chain is built from TRBV5-4 and TRBJ2-1; D is unclear. The CDR3 has 12 amino acids. Germline loops: CDR1 SGHNT, CDR2 YYREEE (reference sequence). The V and J ends lost 7 bases and 4 bases respectively, with 9 bases between them.

This clone was counted between two and nine times. The V gene is TRBV4-2, the J gene TRBJ2-7; 7 bases map to TRBD2. Unmatched junction bases numbered 19, after V lost 0 bases and J lost 5 bases. CDR1 LGHNA and CDR2 YNFKEQ come from the germline V gene. This CDR3 contains 19 residues. The CDR3 sequence: CASSQEPSGGGRRWDEQYF. CDR3 in DNA: TGTGCCAGCAGCCAAGAACCGTCGGGAGGCGGCAGACGGTGGGACGAGCAGTACTTC.

V usage is TRBV6-5 and J usage is TRBJ2-1; TRBD1 matches at 7 bases. J lost 8 bases, V lost 11 bases, and 9 bases had no gene match. The germline V gene encodes CDR1 MNHEY and CDR2 SVGAGI. This CDR3 comprises 12 residues. The DNA of the CDR3 is TGTGCCGCCAGGGGGAATGGAGATGAGCAGTTCTTC. It yields the protein CAARGNGDEQFF.

The chain is built from TRBV5-1 and TRBJ1-4; D might be TRBD1 (5 bases). V was cut by 0 bases and J by 4 bases, with 7 bases left in between. The CDR3 length is 14 residues. CDR1 and CDR2 (germline): SGHRS, YFSETQ. CDR3 residues: CASSLEQVNEKLFF. The DNA for the CDR3 is TGCGCCAGCAGCTTGGAACAGGTTAATGAAAAACTGTTTTTT.

Comments on this clone: The germline gene is not matched at one end of the junction; a read error may be the cause. The CDR3: CASTPGEQGNYGYTF. The CDR3 coding sequence is TGTGCCAGCACACCAGGGGAACAGGGGAACTATGGCTACACCTTC. The chain recombines TRBV18 with TRBJ1-2, with 7 bases lining up with TRBD1. The CDR3 spans 15 residues. The germline CDR1 and CDR2 sequences are KGHSH and LQKENI.

The chain links TRBV5-1 to TRBJ2-3; D unclear. V was cut by 0 bases and J by 1 base, with 15 bases left in between. The germline CDR1 and CDR2 sequences are SGHRS and YFSETQ. CDR3 size: 17 residues. Here the CDR3 DNA reads TGCGCCAGCAGCTTGGGTTTTGGCGCCCTACGCACAGATACGCAGTATTTT. This sequence encodes CASSLGFGALRTDTQYF.

The chain uses TRBV27 and TRBJ2-7; 9 nucleotides line up with TRBD1. The CDR3 spans 13 residues. CDR1 is MNHEY and CDR2 is SMNVEV in the germline V gene (reference sequence). Trimming cost V 7 bases and J 3 bases; bases outside gene matches: 4. Here the CDR3 reads CASMDRGLYEQYF. The CDR3 region has the DNA TGTGCCAGCATGGACAGGGGTCTCTACGAGCAGTACTTC.

The CDR3 nucleotides read TGTGCCAGTAAGAAGGCTGGACTAGCGGGCCCCAGCAGGTTGGATGAGCAGTTCTTC. This encodes CASKKAGLAGPSRLDEQFF. The chain employs TRBV19 and TRBJ2-1; 11 bases are shared with TRBD2. Losses at the gene ends were 7 bases for V and 8 bases for J; bases not matched to a gene: 22. Germline CDR1 and CDR2: LNHDA and SQIVND (reference sequence). CDR3 length equals 19 residues.

The chain carries TRBV29-1 and TRBJ2-7, with D possibly TRBD1 on 7 matching bases. V dropped 0 bases and J dropped 6 bases, with 15 bases sitting between them. Germline CDR1 reads SQVTM; CDR2 reads ANQGSEA. CDR3 length: 14 residues. The DNA of the CDR3 is TGCAGCGTTGAAGACGGCAGGGGGGCGGGCGAGCAGTACTTC. Its protein product is CSVEDGRGAGEQYF.

The chain couples TRBV5-6 to TRBJ2-7, with 14 bases identical to TRBD2. This CDR3 comprises 17 residues. The germline V gene has CDR1 SGHDT and CDR2 YYEEEE. V was pared by 1 base and J by 3 bases, with 6 bases of the junction left unmatched. DNA for the CDR3: TGTGCCAGCAGCTTGCCCTCCGGACTAGCGGGAGGCTACGAGCAGTACTTC. This gives the protein CASSLPSGLAGGYEQYF.

This clone was picked up a small number of times. The chain combines TRBV7-2 with TRBJ2-3; no reliable D call. V was clipped by 3 bases and J by 2 bases, with 3 bases between them. The CDR3 is 12 residues long. CDR1 is SGHTA, CDR2 FQGNSA, per germline. The CDR3 loop reads CASSFDTDTQYF. Here the CDR3 DNA reads TGTGCCAGCAGCTTCGACACAGATACGCAGTATTTT.

This clone was picked up one time. This sequence joins TRBV19 and TRBJ1-4, with a possible D match to TRBD1 (5 bases). Germline V gene data show CDR1 as LNHDA and CDR2 as SQIVND (reference sequence). Between the trimmed V and J ends, which lost 5 bases and 2 bases, there was a span of 12 bases. This CDR3 has 15 residues. The CDR3 sequence is CASSVSGTTNEKLFF. The CDR3 bases are TGTGCCAGTAGTGTAAGCGGGACTACTAATGAAAAACTGTTTTTT. The full variable domain, completed using reference TRBV19 and TRBJ1-4, is DGGITQSPKYLFRKEGQNVTLSCEQNLNHDAMYWYRQDPGQGLRLIYYSQIVNDFQKGDIAEGYSVSREKKESFPLTVTSAQKNPTAFYLCASSVSGTTNEKLFFGSGTQLSVL.

This clone has a single count. The sample contains more than one DNA sequence encoding this CDR3. V gene TRBV9 combines with J gene TRBJ2-6, with TRBD1 as a possible D gene (5 bases). The CDR3 extends over 15 amino acids. V was cut by 6 bases and J by 4 bases, with 14 bases left in between. CDR1 and CDR2 (germline): SGDLS, YYNGEE. Written as DNA, the CDR3 is TGTGCCAGCACGCCAGGGCATTCAGGGGCCAACGTCCTGACTTTC. Its protein product is CASTPGHSGANVLTF. Variable domain in full (rest from reference TRBV9 and TRBJ2-6): DSGVTQTPKHLITATGQRVTLRCSPRSGDLSVYWYQQSLDQGLQFLIQYYNGEERAKGNILERFSAQQFPDLHSELNLSSLELGDSALYFCASTPGHSGANVLTFGAGSRLTVL.

The chain recombines TRBV11-3 with TRBJ1-2; D may be TRBD1 (6 bases). The germline CDR1 and CDR2 sequences are SGHNT and YENEEA. CDR3 size: 13 residues. The germline V and J ends were trimmed by 4 bases and 7 bases, with 13 bases remaining between them. CDR3 coding DNA: TGTGCCAGCAGCTCACCAGGGGCTCGTGGCTACACCTTC. It yields the protein CASSSPGARGYTF. Combining the CDR3 with reference TRBV11-3 and TRBJ1-2 gives the whole variable domain EAGVVQSPRYKIIEKKQPVAFWCNPISGHNTLYWYLQNLGQGPELLIRYENEEAVDDSQLPKDRFSAERLKGVDSTLKIQPAELGDSAVYLCASSSPGARGYTFGSGTRLTVV.

The chain combines TRBV27 with TRBJ2-7; TRBD2 matches 10 bases. Germline assignment: CDR1 MNHEY and CDR2 SMNVEV (reference sequence). The CDR3 runs to 17 residues. The trim removed 0 bases at V and 0 bases at J, leaving 5 bases unmatched. The CDR3 DNA reads TGTGCCAGCAGTTTATCGGGTAGCGGGGGGTCCTCCTACGAGCAGTACTTC. This translates into CASSLSGSGGSSYEQYF.

This clone was recorded a few times. The rearrangement links TRBV27 to TRBJ2-7; D not resolved. This CDR3 comprises 13 residues. Trimming took off 3 bases at V and 0 bases at J, with 6 bases between the two ends. In germline, CDR1 is MNHEY, CDR2 SMNVEV (reference sequence). The CDR3 region is CASSFQRSYEQYF. The CDR3 region has the DNA TGTGCCAGCAGTTTTCAGCGCTCCTACGAGCAGTACTTC.